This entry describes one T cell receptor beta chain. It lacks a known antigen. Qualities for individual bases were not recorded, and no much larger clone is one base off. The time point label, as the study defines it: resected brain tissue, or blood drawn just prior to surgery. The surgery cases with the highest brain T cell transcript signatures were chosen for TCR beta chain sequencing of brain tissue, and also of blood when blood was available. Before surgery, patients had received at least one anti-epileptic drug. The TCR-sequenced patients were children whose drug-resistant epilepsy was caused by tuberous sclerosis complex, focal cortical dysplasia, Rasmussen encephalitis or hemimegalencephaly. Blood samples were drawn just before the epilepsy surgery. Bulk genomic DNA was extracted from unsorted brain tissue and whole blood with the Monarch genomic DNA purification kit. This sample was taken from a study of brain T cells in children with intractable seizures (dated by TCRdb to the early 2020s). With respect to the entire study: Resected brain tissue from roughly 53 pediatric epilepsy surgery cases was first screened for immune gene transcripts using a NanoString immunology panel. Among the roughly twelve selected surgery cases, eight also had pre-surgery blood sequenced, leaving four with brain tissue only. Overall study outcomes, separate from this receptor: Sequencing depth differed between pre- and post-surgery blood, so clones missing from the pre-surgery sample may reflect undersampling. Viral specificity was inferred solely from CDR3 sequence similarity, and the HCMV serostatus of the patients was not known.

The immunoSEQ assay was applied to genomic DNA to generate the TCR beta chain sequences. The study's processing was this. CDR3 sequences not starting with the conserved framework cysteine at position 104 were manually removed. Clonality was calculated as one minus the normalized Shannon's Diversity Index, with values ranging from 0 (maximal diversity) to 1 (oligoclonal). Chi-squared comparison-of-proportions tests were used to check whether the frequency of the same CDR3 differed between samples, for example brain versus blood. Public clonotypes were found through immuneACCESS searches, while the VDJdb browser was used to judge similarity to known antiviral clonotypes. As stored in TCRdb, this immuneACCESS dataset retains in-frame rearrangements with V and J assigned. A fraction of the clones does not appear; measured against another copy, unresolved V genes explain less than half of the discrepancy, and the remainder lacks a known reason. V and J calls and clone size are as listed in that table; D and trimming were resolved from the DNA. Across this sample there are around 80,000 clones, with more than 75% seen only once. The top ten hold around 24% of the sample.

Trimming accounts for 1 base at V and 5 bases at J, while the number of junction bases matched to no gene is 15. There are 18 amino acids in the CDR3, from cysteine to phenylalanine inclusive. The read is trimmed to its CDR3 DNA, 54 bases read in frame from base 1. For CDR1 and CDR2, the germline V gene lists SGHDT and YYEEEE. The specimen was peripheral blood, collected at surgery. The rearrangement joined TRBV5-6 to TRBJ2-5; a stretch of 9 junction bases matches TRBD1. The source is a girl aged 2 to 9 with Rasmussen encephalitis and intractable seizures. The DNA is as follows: TGTGCCAGCAGCTTGTCGATTCGGGGGACAGGGCAGCGGGAGACCCAGTACTTC. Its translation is CASSLSIRGTGQRETQYF.